The rows below give T cell receptor beta chains drawn from one sample of a study of shared T cell receptors in the human thymus. Only in-frame clones appear in the TCRdb table, and some are missing; sequencing was by immunoSEQ multiplex PCR. The table shows hundreds of thousands of clones, with around 87% occurring only once. The sample was also reused in another study, on human thymus T cells.

Specimen: thymocytes. These receptors were obtained from a boy less than two years old with a congenital heart defect. Both conserved end residues are part of each CDR3. The D gene is left open where the match is weak. The listing skips clone size in some rows; elsewhere it reads once, few, many or a size class.

d_call: NA; j_call: TRBJ1-5; clone_size: NA; v_call: TRBV28; cdr3_aa: CASRGAKSHPQHF; cdr3_nt: TGTGCCAGCAGGGGGGCCAAGTCTCACCCCCAGCATTTT
d_call: NA; j_call: TRBJ2-1; clone_size: NA; v_call: TRBV10-3; cdr3_aa: CAIRTAELNTGFF; cdr3_nt: TGTGCCATCAGGACCGCTGAGCTCAACACGGGGTTCTTC
d_call: NA; j_call: TRBJ2-7; clone_size: NA; v_call: TRBV20-1; cdr3_aa: CSAQITYEQYF; cdr3_nt: TGCAGTGCTCAGATAACCTACGAGCAGTACTTC
d_call: NA; j_call: TRBJ1-5; clone_size: NA; v_call: TRBV9; cdr3_aa: CASSPRGSSNQPQHF; cdr3_nt: TGTGCCAGCAGCCCCAGGGGATCTAGCAATCAGCCCCAGCATTTT
d_call: NA; j_call: TRBJ2-7; clone_size: NA; v_call: TRBV7-9; cdr3_aa: CASSLGRGEISYEQYF; cdr3_nt: TGTGCCAGCAGCTTAGGGAGAGGAGAAATTTCATACGAGCAGTACTTC
d_call: NA; j_call: TRBJ2-5; clone_size: NA; v_call: TRBV21-1; cdr3_aa: CASSKRTGLGRETQYF; cdr3_nt: TGTGCCAGCAGCAAAAGGACAGGTCTGGGTAGAGAGACCCAGTACTTC
d_call: TRBD2; j_call: TRBJ2-1; clone_size: NA; v_call: TRBV4-3; cdr3_aa: CASSQVGSGGHDNEQFF; cdr3_nt: TGCGCCAGCAGCCAAGTCGGTTCGGGAGGGCATGACAATGAGCAGTTCTTC
d_call: TRBD2; j_call: TRBJ2-2; clone_size: NA; v_call: TRBV19; cdr3_aa: CASSSRTSGRGVYTGELFF; cdr3_nt: TGTGCCAGTAGTTCCCGGACTAGCGGGAGGGGAGTTTACACCGGGGAGCTGTTTTTT
d_call: TRBD1; j_call: TRBJ2-7; clone_size: NA; v_call: TRBV9; cdr3_aa: CASSQGRDREGEQYF; cdr3_nt: TGTGCCAGCAGCCAAGGAAGGGACAGGGAGGGCGAGCAGTACTTC
d_call: TRBD2; j_call: TRBJ2-3; clone_size: NA; v_call: TRBV5-1; cdr3_aa: CASSLGGGGADTQYF; cdr3_nt: TGCGCCAGCAGCTTGGGAGGCGGGGGGGCAGATACGCAGTATTTT
d_call: NA; j_call: TRBJ2-7; clone_size: NA; v_call: TRBV4-3; cdr3_aa: CASSQDSVSYEQYF; cdr3_nt: TGCGCCAGCAGCCAAGATTCAGTCTCCTACGAGCAGTACTTC
d_call: NA; j_call: TRBJ1-3; clone_size: NA; v_call: TRBV21-1; cdr3_aa: CASSKGAGDSGNTIYF; cdr3_nt: TGTGCCAGCAGCAAAGGGGCGGGGGACTCTGGAAACACCATATATTTT
d_call: TRBD1; j_call: TRBJ1-1; clone_size: NA; v_call: TRBV7-9; cdr3_aa: CASSLDPGGTAFF; cdr3_nt: TGTGCCAGCAGCTTAGATCCAGGGGGGACAGCTTTCTTT
d_call: NA; j_call: TRBJ1-1; clone_size: NA; v_call: TRBV28; cdr3_aa: CASSQNTEAFF; cdr3_nt: TGTGCCAGCAGCCAGAACACTGAAGCTTTCTTT
d_call: TRBD2; j_call: TRBJ2-1; clone_size: NA; v_call: TRBV4-3; cdr3_aa: CASSQVSTSGTHNEQFF; cdr3_nt: TGCGCCAGCAGCCAAGTTTCCACTAGCGGCACCCACAATGAGCAGTTCTTC
d_call: TRBD2; j_call: TRBJ2-1; clone_size: NA; v_call: TRBV4-3; cdr3_aa: CASSPRLAGLYNEQFF; cdr3_nt: TGCGCCAGCAGCCCACGACTAGCGGGGCTTTACAATGAGCAGTTCTTC
d_call: TRBD2; j_call: TRBJ2-2; clone_size: NA; v_call: TRBV4-3; cdr3_aa: CASSQDRASGRVGTGELFF; cdr3_nt: TGCGCCAGCAGCCAAGATCGGGCTAGCGGGAGGGTGGGCACCGGGGAGCTGTTTTTT
d_call: NA; j_call: TRBJ1-5; clone_size: NA; v_call: TRBV12-5; cdr3_aa: CASGLARPGHINQPQHF; cdr3_nt: TGTGCTAGTGGTTTGGCTCGACCGGGACATATCAATCAGCCCCAGCATTTT
d_call: NA; j_call: TRBJ1-3; clone_size: few; v_call: TRBV10-3; cdr3_aa: CAISDNVSSGNTIYF; cdr3_nt: TGTGCCATCAGTGACAACGTGAGCTCTGGAAACACCATATATTTT
d_call: TRBD2; j_call: TRBJ2-1; clone_size: NA; v_call: TRBV5-6; cdr3_aa: CASSLVGKKRELRVNEQFF; cdr3_nt: TGTGCCAGCAGCTTGGTAGGGAAAAAGCGGGAGTTGAGGGTCAATGAGCAGTTCTTC
d_call: TRBD1; j_call: TRBJ2-3; clone_size: NA; v_call: TRBV10-2; cdr3_aa: CASSGDREGGDTQYF; cdr3_nt: TGCGCCAGCAGCGGGGACAGGGAGGGGGGAGATACGCAGTATTTT
d_call: TRBD1; j_call: TRBJ1-6; clone_size: NA; v_call: TRBV11-2; cdr3_aa: CASSSDRGLTPLHF; cdr3_nt: TGTGCCAGCAGCTCGGACAGGGGTTTGACACCCCTCCACTTT
d_call: TRBD1; j_call: TRBJ2-1; clone_size: NA; v_call: TRBV4-1; cdr3_aa: CASSQRNPRGTGASYNEQFF; cdr3_nt: TGCGCCAGCAGCCAAAGGAACCCTCGAGGGACAGGGGCTTCCTACAATGAGCAGTTCTTC
d_call: NA; j_call: TRBJ1-1; clone_size: NA; v_call: TRBV4-1; cdr3_aa: CASSQRGGKDTEAFF; cdr3_nt: TGCGCCAGCAGCCAGAGGGGAGGGAAGGACACTGAAGCTTTCTTT
d_call: NA; j_call: TRBJ2-3; clone_size: NA; v_call: TRBV5-1; cdr3_aa: CASSLLTDTQYF; cdr3_nt: TGCGCCAGCAGCTTATTAACAGATACGCAGTATTTT
d_call: TRBD1; j_call: TRBJ2-7; clone_size: NA; v_call: TRBV5-6; cdr3_aa: CASSFPGQGGEQYF; cdr3_nt: TGTGCCAGCAGCTTTCCGGGACAGGGAGGCGAGCAGTACTTC
d_call: NA; j_call: TRBJ1-2; clone_size: NA; v_call: TRBV6-1; cdr3_aa: CASSVLDTFNYGYTF; cdr3_nt: TGTGCCAGCAGTGTACTAGACACTTTTAACTATGGCTACACCTTC
d_call: NA; j_call: TRBJ2-5; clone_size: NA; v_call: TRBV4-1; cdr3_aa: CASSQDNAMCSQETQYF; cdr3_nt: TGCGCCAGCAGCCAAGATAATGCCATGTGCAGCCAAGAGACCCAGTACTTC
d_call: TRBD1; j_call: TRBJ1-6; clone_size: few; v_call: TRBV28; cdr3_aa: CASSLGQGSNSPLHF; cdr3_nt: TGTGCCAGCAGTTTAGGACAGGGGAGTAATTCACCCCTCCACTTT
d_call: NA; j_call: TRBJ2-7; clone_size: NA; v_call: TRBV15; cdr3_aa: CATSRDSGTYEQYF; cdr3_nt: TGTGCCACCAGCAGAGATTCGGGAACCTACGAGCAGTACTTC
d_call: NA; j_call: TRBJ2-3; clone_size: NA; v_call: TRBV27; cdr3_aa: CASRPEVGRTDTQYF; cdr3_nt: TGTGCCAGCAGGCCCGAGGTAGGCCGGACAGATACGCAGTATTTT
d_call: TRBD2; j_call: TRBJ2-1; clone_size: NA; v_call: TRBV5-4; cdr3_aa: CASSLNTSGGGNEQFF; cdr3_nt: TGTGCCAGCAGCTTGAATACTAGCGGGGGGGGCAATGAGCAGTTCTTC
d_call: NA; j_call: TRBJ2-2; clone_size: NA; v_call: TRBV5-7; cdr3_aa: CASSSDRNSGELFF; cdr3_nt: TGTGCCAGCAGCTCCGACAGGAACTCCGGGGAGCTGTTTTTT
d_call: TRBD1; j_call: TRBJ1-1; clone_size: once; v_call: TRBV9; cdr3_aa: CASSPEEDHRGRNTEAFF; cdr3_nt: TGTGCCAGCAGCCCCGAGGAGGATCACAGGGGGCGGAACACTGAAGCTTTCTTT
d_call: TRBD1; j_call: TRBJ2-2; clone_size: NA; v_call: TRBV5-4; cdr3_aa: CASSYRPTGGTGELFF; cdr3_nt: TGTGCCAGCAGCTACCGACCGACAGGGGGGACCGGGGAGCTGTTTTTT
d_call: TRBD1; j_call: TRBJ1-5; clone_size: NA; v_call: TRBV4-3; cdr3_aa: CASSQDSVWDSQNQPQHF; cdr3_nt: TGCGCCAGCAGCCAAGATTCGGTGTGGGACAGTCAAAATCAGCCCCAGCATTTT
d_call: NA; j_call: TRBJ1-4; clone_size: NA; v_call: TRBV27; cdr3_aa: CASSLLGGNEKLFF; cdr3_nt: TGTGCCAGCAGTTTGTTGGGGGGAAATGAAAAACTGTTTTTT
d_call: TRBD1; j_call: TRBJ2-7; clone_size: NA; v_call: TRBV28; cdr3_aa: CASSLDRGAYEQYF; cdr3_nt: TGTGCCAGCAGTCTTGACAGGGGGGCCTACGAGCAGTACTTC
d_call: TRBD2; j_call: TRBJ2-2; clone_size: NA; v_call: TRBV7-3; cdr3_aa: CASSLGGGNTGELFF; cdr3_nt: TGTGCCAGCAGCTTAGGCGGGGGGAACACCGGGGAGCTGTTTTTT
d_call: TRBD2; j_call: TRBJ2-3; clone_size: NA; v_call: TRBV15; cdr3_aa: CATSREIVREVATDTQYF; cdr3_nt: TGTGCCACCAGCAGAGAGATTGTGCGGGAGGTCGCCACAGATACGCAGTATTTT
d_call: NA; j_call: TRBJ2-7; clone_size: NA; v_call: TRBV7-7; cdr3_aa: CASSCDRIHEQYF; cdr3_nt: TGTGCTAGCAGCTGCGACAGGATCCACGAGCAGTACTTC
d_call: TRBD2; j_call: TRBJ2-7; clone_size: NA; v_call: TRBV10-2; cdr3_aa: CASRGLAGEREQYF; cdr3_nt: TGCGCCAGCAGGGGACTAGCGGGAGAGCGCGAGCAGTACTTC
d_call: NA; j_call: TRBJ2-7; clone_size: NA; v_call: TRBV7-2; cdr3_aa: CASSLMPGEYEQYF; cdr3_nt: TGTGCCAGCAGCTTAATGCCGGGAGAATACGAGCAGTACTTC
d_call: TRBD1; j_call: TRBJ1-3; clone_size: NA; v_call: TRBV7-6; cdr3_aa: CASSNWTGSWGNTIYF; cdr3_nt: TGTGCCAGCAGCAATTGGACAGGGTCTTGGGGAAACACCATATATTTT
d_call: NA; j_call: TRBJ1-5; clone_size: NA; v_call: TRBV7-2; cdr3_aa: CASQAGVSADQPQHF; cdr3_nt: TGTGCTTCCCAGGCCGGGGTAAGTGCGGATCAGCCCCAGCATTTT
d_call: TRBD1; j_call: TRBJ1-2; clone_size: NA; v_call: TRBV6-1; cdr3_aa: CASSESGWDSNYGYTF; cdr3_nt: TGTGCCAGCAGTGAATCGGGATGGGACAGTAACTATGGCTACACCTTC
d_call: TRBD2; j_call: TRBJ2-7; clone_size: NA; v_call: TRBV10-3; cdr3_aa: CAISPDGTSRTYEQYF; cdr3_nt: TGTGCCATCAGCCCAGACGGGACTAGCCGAACCTACGAGCAGTACTTC
d_call: TRBD2; j_call: TRBJ2-7; clone_size: NA; v_call: TRBV6-5; cdr3_aa: CASSYSPSGRAYEQYF; cdr3_nt: TGTGCCAGCAGTTACTCGCCTAGCGGGAGGGCCTACGAGCAGTACTTC
d_call: NA; j_call: TRBJ1-5; clone_size: NA; v_call: TRBV11-2; cdr3_aa: CASSLRGTGGDNQPQHF; cdr3_nt: TGTGCCAGCAGCTTAAGAGGGACCGGGGGGGACAATCAGCCCCAGCATTTT
d_call: NA; j_call: TRBJ1-1; clone_size: NA; v_call: TRBV27; cdr3_aa: CASSFQLPTPRWFKEAFF; cdr3_nt: TGTGCCAGCAGTTTTCAGTTGCCCACACCCCGTTGGTTTAAAGAAGCTTTCTTT
d_call: NA; j_call: TRBJ2-5; clone_size: NA; v_call: TRBV5-1; cdr3_aa: CASSLAIQQGIETQYF; cdr3_nt: TGCGCCAGCAGCTTGGCCATACAGCAAGGTATTGAGACCCAGTACTTC
d_call: TRBD1; j_call: TRBJ1-5; clone_size: NA; v_call: TRBV30; cdr3_aa: CAWSRREQGGNQPQHF; cdr3_nt: TGTGCCTGGAGTCGGAGGGAACAGGGGGGGAATCAGCCCCAGCATTTT
d_call: TRBD1; j_call: TRBJ2-7; clone_size: once; v_call: TRBV7-2; cdr3_aa: CASSPGQGGPYF; cdr3_nt: TGTGCCAGCAGCCCAGGACAGGGCGGTCCGTACTTC
d_call: NA; j_call: TRBJ2-7; clone_size: NA; v_call: TRBV11-2; cdr3_aa: CASRIGSSYEQYF; cdr3_nt: TGTGCCAGCAGAATAGGGAGCTCCTACGAGCAGTACTTC
d_call: NA; j_call: TRBJ2-3; clone_size: few; v_call: TRBV5-6; cdr3_aa: CASRRTERFPTDTQYF; cdr3_nt: TGTGCCAGCAGGCGGACAGAGAGGTTTCCCACAGATACGCAGTATTTT
d_call: TRBD1; j_call: TRBJ1-2; clone_size: NA; v_call: TRBV5-4; cdr3_aa: CASSSHGQGAAYGYTF; cdr3_nt: TGTGCCAGCAGCTCTCACGGACAGGGGGCGGCCTATGGCTACACCTTC
d_call: TRBD2; j_call: TRBJ2-1; clone_size: NA; v_call: TRBV7-6; cdr3_aa: CASSLARTSGYNEQFF; cdr3_nt: TGTGCCAGCAGCTTAGCCCGGACTAGCGGATACAATGAGCAGTTCTTC
d_call: TRBD1; j_call: TRBJ2-7; clone_size: NA; v_call: TRBV25-1; cdr3_aa: CASSEGLWDSPSTYEQYF; cdr3_nt: TGTGCCAGCAGCGAGGGGTTATGGGACAGCCCTTCAACCTACGAGCAGTACTTC
d_call: TRBD2; j_call: TRBJ2-3; clone_size: NA; v_call: TRBV10-1; cdr3_aa: CASSGASGRAGDTQYF; cdr3_nt: TGCGCCAGCAGCGGGGCTAGCGGGAGGGCCGGAGATACGCAGTATTTT
d_call: NA; j_call: TRBJ2-5; clone_size: NA; v_call: TRBV30; cdr3_aa: CARGTAQETQYF; cdr3_nt: TGTGCCCGCGGGACAGCGCAAGAGACCCAGTACTTC